This is a list of T cell receptor beta chains from one sample in a study of blood T cell repertoires in COVID-19. TCRdb keeps only in-frame clones here, not all; method: immunoSEQ multiplex PCR. The sample shows roughly 320,000 clones, around 87% of them seen only once. Sequences were obtained from peripheral blood. These receptor sequences come from a man in his 70s with acute or convalescent COVID-19. The CDR3 runs from the conserved cysteine through the conserved F or W. Each record gives: J gene, clone size, V gene, D gene, CDR3 DNA, CDR3 protein. D genes are given only for firm matches. Clone size is shown for a subset of rows, as once, few, many or a class of expanded clone.

J: TRBJ2-7; size: NA; V: TRBV28; D: TRBD2; DNA: TGTGCCAGCCGGACGGGACTAGCGGGCGAGCAGTACTTC; CDR3: CASRTGLAGEQYF
J: TRBJ2-2; size: NA; V: TRBV11-2; D: TRBD2; DNA: TGTGCCAGCAGCTTCCCGACTAGCGGGAGAAGAAGTGAGACCGGGGAGCTGTTTTTT; CDR3: CASSFPTSGRRSETGELFF
J: TRBJ2-2; size: NA; V: TRBV6-6; D: TRBD2; DNA: TGTGCCAGCAGTTACATATCTGGGGGAGGGGCCGGGGAGCTGTTTTTT; CDR3: CASSYISGGGAGELFF
J: TRBJ2-1; size: NA; V: TRBV7-3; D: TRBD2; DNA: TGTGCCAGCAGCTTGATAGCGGGTTTCAATGAGCAGTTCTTC; CDR3: CASSLIAGFNEQFF
J: TRBJ2-1; size: NA; V: TRBV3-1/TRBV3-2; D: NA; DNA: TGTGCCAGCAGCCAGTTCCGACTATTGTTCTTC; CDR3: CASSQFRLLFF
J: TRBJ1-2; size: NA; V: TRBV19; D: NA; DNA: TGTGCCAGTAGTATAGGAGGCGTTAACTATGGCTACACCTTC; CDR3: CASSIGGVNYGYTF
J: TRBJ1-4; size: NA; V: TRBV7-9; D: TRBD1; DNA: TGTGCCAGCAGCCCAACAGGGGTCCAAAATGAAAAACTGTTTTTT; CDR3: CASSPTGVQNEKLFF
J: TRBJ2-5; size: NA; V: TRBV5-1; D: NA; DNA: TGCGCCAGCAGCCCCAAATCGGGGGTAGAGACCCAGTACTTC; CDR3: CASSPKSGVETQYF
J: TRBJ2-1; size: once; V: TRBV18; D: NA; DNA: TGTGCCAGCTCACCCAGAAATCGACGGGATTACAATGAGCAGTTCTTC; CDR3: CASSPRNRRDYNEQFF
J: TRBJ1-5; size: NA; V: TRBV19; D: NA; DNA: TGTGCCAGTAGTATAGGAGCTTATAGCAATCAGCCCCAGCATTTT; CDR3: CASSIGAYSNQPQHF
J: TRBJ2-2; size: NA; V: TRBV4-3; D: TRBD2; DNA: TGCGCCAGCAGCCAAGATCTTAGGGCTAGCGGGAAAGCGAACACCGGGGAGCTGTTTTTT; CDR3: CASSQDLRASGKANTGELFF
J: TRBJ1-1; size: NA; V: TRBV7-2; D: NA; DNA: TGTGCCACCCGAAGAGGGAGAGAAACTGAAGCTTTCTTT; CDR3: CATRRGRETEAFF
J: TRBJ2-1; size: NA; V: TRBV10-3; D: TRBD1; DNA: TGTGCCATCAGTGAAGGACAGGGGATCAACAATGAGCAGTTCTTC; CDR3: CAISEGQGINNEQFF
J: TRBJ2-7; size: NA; V: TRBV7-9; D: NA; DNA: TGTGCCAGCAGCTTAGCAGGGGTCTCCTACGAGCAGTACTTC; CDR3: CASSLAGVSYEQYF
J: TRBJ1-1; size: NA; V: TRBV18; D: NA; DNA: TGTGCCAGCTCACCACCGGGCTCAGGGGTAGACACTGAAGCTTTCTTT; CDR3: CASSPPGSGVDTEAFF
J: TRBJ1-2; size: NA; V: TRBV4-3; D: NA; DNA: TGCGCCAGCAGCCAAGCCATGGGAGGCGCCACTAACTATGGCTACACCTTC; CDR3: CASSQAMGGATNYGYTF
J: TRBJ1-4; size: NA; V: TRBV5-1; D: NA; DNA: TGCGCCAGCAGCCCACGGACAGCTAGTAATGAAAAACTGTTTTTT; CDR3: CASSPRTASNEKLFF
J: TRBJ2-2; size: NA; V: TRBV28; D: NA; DNA: TGTGCCAGCAGTTCTTGGGGCGGCGGGGAGCTGTTTTTT; CDR3: CASSSWGGGELFF
J: TRBJ1-5; size: NA; V: TRBV6-5; D: NA; DNA: TGTGCCAGCAGTCCGAACAGGGTTGCGGGGCCCCAGCATTTT; CDR3: CASSPNRVAGPQHF
J: TRBJ1-4; size: NA; V: TRBV7-9; D: NA; DNA: TGTGCCAGCAGCTCCGGACAAGTCGCAACTAATGAAAAACTGTTTTTT; CDR3: CASSSGQVATNEKLFF
J: TRBJ2-5; size: NA; V: TRBV5-4; D: TRBD2; DNA: TGTGCCAGCAGCTCCCGACTAGCGGGGGCTGTCCAAGAGACCCAGTACTTC; CDR3: CASSSRLAGAVQETQYF
J: TRBJ1-2; size: NA; V: TRBV5-4; D: TRBD1; DNA: TGTGCCAGCAGCTTGTCTGGGGACAGGGGACGATATGGCTACACCTTC; CDR3: CASSLSGDRGRYGYTF
J: TRBJ2-3; size: NA; V: TRBV6-5; D: TRBD2; DNA: TGTGCCAGCAGTTACTCGCTAGCGGGTTCAACAGATACGCAGTATTTT; CDR3: CASSYSLAGSTDTQYF
J: TRBJ2-2; size: NA; V: TRBV20-1; D: NA; DNA: TGCAGTGCGGCGGGCACCGGGGAGCTGTTTTTT; CDR3: CSAAGTGELFF
J: TRBJ2-1; size: NA; V: TRBV24-1; D: TRBD1; DNA: TGTGCCACCAGTGATTACACAGGGGGCAATGAGCAGTTCTTC; CDR3: CATSDYTGGNEQFF
J: TRBJ1-2; size: NA; V: TRBV5-5; D: TRBD1; DNA: TGTGCCAGCAGCCCCCTCCGAGGCAGGGGGGAAGGCTACACCTTC; CDR3: CASSPLRGRGEGYTF
J: TRBJ1-1; size: NA; V: TRBV7-2; D: NA; DNA: TGTGCCAGCAGCGCCAGAGCCGCAGGGGTGAACACTGAAGCTTTCTTT; CDR3: CASSARAAGVNTEAFF
J: TRBJ1-2; size: NA; V: TRBV27; D: NA; DNA: TGTGCCACCCTATCTTTCTATGGCTACACCTTC; CDR3: CATLSFYGYTF
J: TRBJ2-7; size: NA; V: TRBV7-2; D: TRBD1; DNA: TGTGCCAGCAGCTTCCGGTCCTCGGGACAGGTCTCCTACGAGCAGTACTTC; CDR3: CASSFRSSGQVSYEQYF
J: TRBJ2-2; size: NA; V: TRBV5-1; D: TRBD1; DNA: TGCGCCAGCAGCGCAAGCTCAGGGGGGAACACCGGGGAGCTGTTTTTT; CDR3: CASSASSGGNTGELFF
J: TRBJ2-5; size: NA; V: TRBV7-7; D: NA; DNA: TGTGCCAGCAGCCACGGGGGATCCCCTCAAGAGACCCAGTACTTC; CDR3: CASSHGGSPQETQYF